These 20 T cell receptor beta chains came from one sample sequenced in a study of cytomegalovirus exposure and HLA in healthy donors. The study ran its PCR with 60 Vbeta and 13 Jbeta primers. The repertoire was sequenced with immunoSEQ multiplex PCR; TCRdb's copy has only in-frame clones and lacks some. The sample lists some 130,000 clones, over 70% occurring once. The sample comprised PBMCs. The source is a woman in her thirties or forties in good health and CMV-seronegative.

Written as DNA, the CDR3 is TGTGCCAGCAGTCTACAGGGCTCAGATACGCAGTATTTT. Encoded protein: CASSLQGSDTQYF. The chain recombines TRBV27 with TRBJ2-3; tentatively, D is TRBD1 (6 bases). Germline CDR1 and CDR2: MNHEY and SMNVEV (reference sequence). V was clipped by 5 bases and J by 4 bases, with 10 bases between them. The CDR3 is 13 residues long.

Worth noting for this clone: A junction boundary mismatches the germline segment, possibly from a read error. V and J are TRBV28 and TRBJ2-7, with TRBD2 as a possible D gene (6 bases). The CDR3 sequence is 16 residues long. Germline V gene lookup returns CDR1 MDHEN and CDR2 SYDVKM. CDR3: CASSSPGVLGAYGQYF. CDR3 sequence (DNA): TGTGCCAGCAGTTCCCCGGGGGTCCTTGGGGCCTACGGGCAGTACTTC.

This clone came up once. One junction end disagrees with the germline gene, perhaps due to a read error. This chain connects TRBV7-9 to TRBJ2-5; D is possibly TRBD2 (6 bases). This CDR3 spans 14 amino acids. Per the germline V gene, CDR1 is SEHNR and CDR2 is FQNEAQ (reference sequence). CDR3 coding DNA: TGTGCCAGCAGCTTAGCCGGCGGGAAAGAGTCCCAGTACTTC. Its translation: CASSLAGGKESQYF.

This clone turned up a few times. The genes are TRBV7-9 and TRBJ1-4, with TRBD1 matching over 7 bases. The length of the CDR3 is 14 residues. CDR1 is SEHNR, CDR2 FQNEAQ, per germline (reference sequence). The V segment lost 6 bases and the J segment 8 bases; nucleotides outside the gene matches: 9. The CDR3 DNA is TGTGCCAGCAGACCGGGACAGCGGGGGGAAAAACTGTTTTTT. It codes for CASRPGQRGEKLFF.

This chain uses TRBV30 with TRBJ1-2; D call uncertain. V lost 1 base and J 3 bases, leaving 15 bases between the germline ends. This CDR3 is built from 15 residues. CDR1 is GTSNPN, CDR2 SVGIG, per germline (reference sequence). The CDR3 region has the DNA TGTGCCTGGAGTGGCCTGAGGCTAACGCACTATGGCTACACCTTC. Encoded protein: CAWSGLRLTHYGYTF. The full variable domain, its missing parts supplied by reference TRBV30 and TRBJ1-2, is SQTIHQWPATLVQPVGSPLSLECTVEGTSNPNLYWYRQAAGRGLQLLFYSVGIGQISSEVPQNLSASRPQDRQFILSSKKLLLSDSGFYLCAWSGLRLTHYGYTFGSGTRLTVV.

This chain connects TRBV5-1 to TRBJ1-5, with TRBD1 identical over 8 bases. The V and J ends lost 4 bases and 4 bases, in that order; junction bases with no gene match: 7. CDR3 size: 15 residues. In germline, CDR1 is SGHRS, CDR2 YFSETQ. The DNA for the CDR3 is TGCGCCAGCAGCCCCGGACAGGGAAGGAATCAGCCCCAGCATTTT. Protein: CASSPGQGRNQPQHF.

The gene calls are TRBV9 and TRBJ1-1, with TRBD1 matching over 8 bases. The V gene's germline CDR1 is SGDLS and CDR2 YYNGEE. CDR3 length equals 15 residues. The V segment lost 4 bases and the J segment 4 bases; nucleotides outside the gene matches: 9. DNA for the CDR3: TGTGCCAGCAGCCCAACGACAGGGGAATTCACTGAAGCTTTCTTT. Its protein product is CASSPTTGEFTEAFF.

The rearrangement uses TRBV28 and TRBJ2-7, with TRBD1 identical over 9 bases. The CDR3 covers 14 residues. Germline assignment: CDR1 MDHEN and CDR2 SYDVKM. The V segment lost 8 bases and the J segment 1 base; nucleotides outside the gene matches: 6. CDR3 nucleotide sequence: TGTGCCAGCCGTCCCGGGACAGGGTCCTACGAGCAGTACTTC. Its translation is CASRPGTGSYEQYF. Supplemented by reference TRBV28 and TRBJ2-7, the full variable domain reads DVKVTQSSRYLVKRTGEKVFLECVQDMDHENMFWYRQDPGLGLRLIYFSYDVKMKEKGDIPEGYSVSREKKERFSLILESASTNQTSMYLCASRPGTGSYEQYFGPGTRLTVT.

In its sample, this clone was seen once. The chain recombines TRBV18 with TRBJ2-5, with 10 bases lining up with TRBD2. V trimming: 1 base; J trimming: 5 bases; junction bases outside the gene matches: 13. The germline gives CDR1 KGHSH, CDR2 LQKENI. The CDR3 spans 18 residues. DNA for the CDR3: TGTGCCAGCTCACCACTAGAGCGAGCTAGCGGGGGCCCGGAGACCCAGTACTTC. This gives the protein CASSPLERASGGPETQYF.

The chain has TRBV25-1 and TRBJ2-2, with 11 bases matching TRBD1. The CDR3 is 17 residues long. Per germline, CDR1 MGHDK and CDR2 SYGVNS. The trim removed 7 bases at V and 6 bases at J, leaving 13 bases unmatched. The CDR3 DNA sequence: TGTGCCAGCACATCCTCCTGGGGACAGGGGGTCGCCGGGGAGCTGTTTTTT. Amino acid sequence: CASTSSWGQGVAGELFF. The full variable domain, rest sourced from reference TRBV25-1 and TRBJ2-2, is EADIYQTPRYLVIGTGKKITLECSQTMGHDKMYWYQQDPGMELHLIHYSYGVNSTEKGDLSSESTVSRIRTEHFPLTLESARPSHTSQYLCASTSSWGQGVAGELFFGEGSRLTVL.

The rearrangement uses TRBV27 and TRBJ2-3; 11 nucleotides align to TRBD2. This CDR3 has 15 residues. V was pared by 6 bases and J by 6 bases, with 8 bases of the junction left unmatched. Germline V gene sequence: CDR1 MNHEY, CDR2 SMNVEV (reference sequence). The CDR3 DNA sequence: TGTGCCAGCAGGCTTACTAGCGGGGGATCGGATACGCAGTATTTT. It codes for CASRLTSGGSDTQYF.

The rearrangement uses TRBV7-2 and TRBJ1-6; no clear D gene. The V gene lost 3 bases and the J gene lost 7 bases, with 10 bases spanning the gap. This CDR3 has 14 residues. The germline V gene encodes CDR1 SGHTA and CDR2 FQGNSA. The CDR3 here is CASSFRGSNSPLHF. Here the CDR3 DNA reads TGTGCCAGCAGCTTTCGGGGAAGCAATTCACCCCTCCACTTT.

This chain joins TRBV5-4 and TRBJ2-3; 10 bases line up with TRBD1. The CDR3 has 15 amino acids. Germline lookup yields CDR1 SGHNT and CDR2 YYREEE (reference sequence). V was clipped by 4 bases and J by 3 bases; unmatched bases: 5. Here the CDR3 reads CASSLRTGGTDTQYF. CDR3 in DNA: TGTGCCAGCAGCCTACGGACAGGGGGTACAGATACGCAGTATTTT. The full variable domain, with the rest looked up from reference TRBV5-4 and TRBJ2-3, is ETGVTQSPTHLIKTRGQQVTLRCSSQSGHNTVSWYQQALGQGPQFIFQYYREEENGRGNFPPRFSGLQFPNYSSELNVNALELDDSALYLCASSLRTGGTDTQYFGPGTRLTVL.

The chain couples TRBV7-6 to TRBJ1-5; weak D call: TRBD1 (5 bases). Trimming stripped 1 base from V and 3 bases from J, with 7 bases between. The CDR3 is made up of 14 amino acids. Looked up from germline, CDR1 is SGHVS and CDR2 is FNYEAQ. The CDR3 loop reads CASSLGGPNQPQHF. The CDR3 DNA reads as TGTGCCAGCAGCTTAGGGGGCCCCAATCAGCCCCAGCATTTT. The variable domain in full, completed from reference TRBV7-6 and TRBJ1-5, reads GAGVSQSPRYKVTKRGQDVALRCDPISGHVSLYWYRQALGQGPEFLTYFNYEAQQDKSGLPNDRFSAERPEGSISTLTIQRTEQRDSAMYRCASSLGGPNQPQHFGDGTRLSIL.

This clone was detected a few times. Additional DNA sequences in this sample encode the identical CDR3. The chain is built from TRBV6-4 and TRBJ2-2; 9 nucleotides align to TRBD1. Germline assignment: CDR1 MRHNA and CDR2 SNTAGT. J was trimmed by 7 bases and V by 6 bases; bases with no gene match: 6. The length of the CDR3 is 14 residues. The CDR3 is CASSRTGAGGELFF. The DNA for the CDR3 is TGTGCCAGCAGCCGGACAGGGGCTGGCGGGGAGCTGTTTTTT.

The chain couples TRBV7-6 to TRBJ1-5; D is ambiguous. The length of the CDR3 is 14 residues. V gave up 5 bases and J gave up 7 bases, with 15 bases separating them. Germline-derived CDR1 and CDR2 are SGHVS and FNYEAQ. The CDR3 protein is CASSLAEGNQPQHF. CDR3 DNA: TGTGCCAGCAGCCTGGCCGAGGGAAACCAGCCCCAGCATTTT.

The chain carries TRBV6-5 and TRBJ2-5; D perhaps matches TRBD1 (6 bases). V lost 6 bases, J lost 5 bases, and 13 bases lay in between. CDR1 and CDR2 (germline): MNHEY, SVGAGI. This CDR3 region has 13 residues. In DNA, the CDR3 is TGTGCCAGCAGCAGCAGGGGTTGGGAGACCCAGTACTTC. Its protein is CASSSRGWETQYF.

V gene TRBV14 combines with J gene TRBJ1-1, with D hard to call. Germline-derived CDR1 and CDR2 are SGHDN and FVKESK. The ends were cut back, 3 bases at V and 3 bases at J, with 8 bases in the middle. The CDR3 extends over 13 amino acids. The CDR3 DNA is TGTGCCAGCAGCCAGGCAGGATACACTGAAGCTTTCTTT. This encodes CASSQAGYTEAFF.

This clone was detected only a few times. The rearrangement uses TRBV5-1 and TRBJ2-2; TRBD2 matches at 10 bases. V trimming: 0 bases; J trimming: 4 bases; junction bases outside the gene matches: 3. The CDR3 loop spans 16 amino acids. Germline values: CDR1 SGHRS, CDR2 YFSETQ. Here the CDR3 reads CASSLVLAGLTGELFF. The CDR3 bases are TGCGCCAGCAGCTTGGTACTAGCGGGACTCACCGGGGAGCTGTTTTTT.

The chain uses TRBV6-1 and TRBJ2-3, with D unresolved. CDR3 length: 13 amino acids. Per the germline V gene, CDR1 is MNHNS and CDR2 is SASEGT. Trimming pared 2 bases from V and 7 bases from J, leaving 10 bases between. CDR3 sequence (DNA): TGTGCCAGCAGTGAACTCCAGGCCCATACGCAGTATTTT. It yields the protein CASSELQAHTQYF.